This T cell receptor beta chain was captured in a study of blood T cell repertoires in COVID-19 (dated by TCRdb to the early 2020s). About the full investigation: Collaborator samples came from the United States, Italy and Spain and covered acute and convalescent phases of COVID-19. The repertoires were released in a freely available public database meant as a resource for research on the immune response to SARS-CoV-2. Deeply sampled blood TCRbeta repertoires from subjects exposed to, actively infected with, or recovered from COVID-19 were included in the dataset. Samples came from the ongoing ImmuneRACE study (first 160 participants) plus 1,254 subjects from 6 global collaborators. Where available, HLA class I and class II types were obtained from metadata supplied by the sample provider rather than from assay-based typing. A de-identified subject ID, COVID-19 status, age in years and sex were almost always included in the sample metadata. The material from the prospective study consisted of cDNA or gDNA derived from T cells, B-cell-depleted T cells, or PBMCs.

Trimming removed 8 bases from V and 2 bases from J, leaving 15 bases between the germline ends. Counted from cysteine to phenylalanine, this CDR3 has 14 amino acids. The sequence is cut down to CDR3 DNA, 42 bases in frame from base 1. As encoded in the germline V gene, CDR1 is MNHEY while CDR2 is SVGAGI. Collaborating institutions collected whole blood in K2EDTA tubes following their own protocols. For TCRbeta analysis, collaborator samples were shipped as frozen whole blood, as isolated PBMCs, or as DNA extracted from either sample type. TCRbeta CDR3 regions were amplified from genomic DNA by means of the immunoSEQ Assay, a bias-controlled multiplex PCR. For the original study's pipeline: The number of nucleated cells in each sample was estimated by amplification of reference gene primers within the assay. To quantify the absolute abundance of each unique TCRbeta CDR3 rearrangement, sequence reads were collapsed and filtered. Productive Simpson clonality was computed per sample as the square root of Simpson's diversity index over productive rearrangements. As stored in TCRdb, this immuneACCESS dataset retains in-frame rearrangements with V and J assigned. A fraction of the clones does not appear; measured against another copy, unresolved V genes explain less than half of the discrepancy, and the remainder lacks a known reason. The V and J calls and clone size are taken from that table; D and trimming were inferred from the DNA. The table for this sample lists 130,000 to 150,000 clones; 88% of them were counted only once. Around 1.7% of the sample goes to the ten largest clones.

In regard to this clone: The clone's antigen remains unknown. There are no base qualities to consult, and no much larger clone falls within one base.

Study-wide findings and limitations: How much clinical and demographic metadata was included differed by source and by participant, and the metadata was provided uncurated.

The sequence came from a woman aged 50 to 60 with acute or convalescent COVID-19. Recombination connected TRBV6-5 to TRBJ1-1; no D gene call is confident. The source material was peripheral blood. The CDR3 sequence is CASPRVEGNTEAFF. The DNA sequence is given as TGTGCCAGCCCGAGGGTTGAGGGAAACACTGAAGCTTTCTTT.